The rows below give T cell receptor beta chains drawn from one sample of a study of shared clonotypes between healthy human individuals. The data were produced by immunoSEQ multiplex PCR, yet TCRdb's version contains in-frame clones alone and is incomplete. Of 2 million to 2.5 million clones in the sample, around 95% were seen once. Source material: naive CD4+ T cells sorted from blood. These receptors were taken from a man in his late teens or twenties in good health. Each CDR3 is given with its conserved first and last residue. D genes are given only for firm matches. Some rows mark clone size as missing; the rest say once, few, many or name a class of expanded clone.

clone size: .
D gene: TRBD1
V gene: TRBV7-2
J gene: TRBJ1-5
CDR3 DNA: TGTGCCAGCAGCTCCCGGGACAGGGTGAGGCAGCCCCAGCATTTT
CDR3 protein: CASSSRDRVRQPQHF

clone size: .
D gene: TRBD2
V gene: TRBV28
J gene: TRBJ2-1
CDR3 DNA: TGTGCCAGCAGTTCACAAATTATAGCGGGGAACTACAATGAGCAGTTCTTC
CDR3 protein: CASSSQIIAGNYNEQFF

clone size: .
D gene: TRBD2
V gene: TRBV7-2
J gene: TRBJ2-7
CDR3 DNA: TGTGCCAGCAGCTCGGGACTAGCGGGGGACGAGCAGTACTTC
CDR3 protein: CASSSGLAGDEQYF

clone size: .
D gene: .
V gene: TRBV14
J gene: TRBJ1-4
CDR3 DNA: TGTGCCAGCAGCCAAGTTGGGGAAAAACTGTTTTTT
CDR3 protein: CASSQVGEKLFF

clone size: .
D gene: .
V gene: TRBV10-3
J gene: TRBJ1-5
CDR3 DNA: TGTGCCATCAGTGATTGGGGGGCTAATAGCAATCAGCCCCAGCATTTT
CDR3 protein: CAISDWGANSNQPQHF

clone size: .
D gene: TRBD2
V gene: TRBV29-1
J gene: TRBJ2-1
CDR3 DNA: TGCAGCGTTGATAGCGGGAGGGTTTACAATGAGCAGTTCTTC
CDR3 protein: CSVDSGRVYNEQFF

clone size: .
D gene: TRBD1
V gene: TRBV28
J gene: TRBJ2-7
CDR3 DNA: TGTGCCAGCAGTACCGGGACAGGAAGATACGAGCAGTACTTC
CDR3 protein: CASSTGTGRYEQYF

clone size: .
D gene: .
V gene: TRBV2
J gene: TRBJ2-3
CDR3 DNA: TGTGCCAGCCCTGGGGGGCGGGGCCCGGATACGCAGTATTTT
CDR3 protein: CASPGGRGPDTQYF

clone size: once
D gene: .
V gene: TRBV4-3
J gene: TRBJ2-7
CDR3 DNA: TGCGCCAGCAGCCTACAGCCAGGCTCCTACGAGCAGTACTTC
CDR3 protein: CASSLQPGSYEQYF

clone size: once
D gene: .
V gene: TRBV28
J gene: TRBJ1-2
CDR3 DNA: TGTGCCAGCAGTTTTCGGGGGCGGGACCTGGATGGCTACACCTTC
CDR3 protein: CASSFRGRDLDGYTF

clone size: .
D gene: TRBD2
V gene: TRBV18
J gene: TRBJ2-1
CDR3 DNA: TGTGCCAGCTCACCGACTGCGGGGGGCTCCTACAATGAGCAGTTCTTC
CDR3 protein: CASSPTAGGSYNEQFF

clone size: .
D gene: TRBD1
V gene: TRBV7-3
J gene: TRBJ2-2
CDR3 DNA: TGTGCCAGCAGCTGGATTGCGGGGACAGGGGTTACCGGGGAGCTGTTTTTT
CDR3 protein: CASSWIAGTGVTGELFF

clone size: .
D gene: .
V gene: TRBV30
J gene: TRBJ2-1
CDR3 DNA: TGTGCCTGGGGGCACAATGAGCAGTTCTTC
CDR3 protein: CAWGHNEQFF

clone size: .
D gene: TRBD1
V gene: TRBV10-3
J gene: TRBJ2-7
CDR3 DNA: TGTGCCGTCGGGGACAGGGTCTACGAGCAGTACTTC
CDR3 protein: CAVGDRVYEQYF

clone size: few
D gene: TRBD1
V gene: TRBV19
J gene: TRBJ2-7
CDR3 DNA: TGTGCCAGTATGGGGACAGCCGCCTCCTACGAGCAGTACTTC
CDR3 protein: CASMGTAASYEQYF

clone size: .
D gene: TRBD2
V gene: TRBV5-8
J gene: TRBJ2-5
CDR3 DNA: TGTGCCAGCAGCAAGGGACTACAAGAGACCCAGTACTTC
CDR3 protein: CASSKGLQETQYF

clone size: .
D gene: .
V gene: TRBV30
J gene: TRBJ1-3
CDR3 DNA: TGTGCCTGGAGTGGGGGCCGCAACACTGGAAACACCATATATTTT
CDR3 protein: CAWSGGRNTGNTIYF

clone size: .
D gene: .
V gene: TRBV10-1
J gene: TRBJ1-6
CDR3 DNA: TGCGCCAGCAGTGAGCCAAGACGACAGGCGGTTTATAATTCACCCCTCCACTTT
CDR3 protein: CASSEPRRQAVYNSPLHF

clone size: .
D gene: .
V gene: TRBV30
J gene: TRBJ1-3
CDR3 DNA: TGTGCCTGGAGGCCGACGGGGAACACCATATATTTT
CDR3 protein: CAWRPTGNTIYF

clone size: once
D gene: TRBD2
V gene: TRBV7-7
J gene: TRBJ2-3
CDR3 DNA: TGTGCTAGCAGCTTGGGACTAGCGGGGGCAGATACGCAGTATTTT
CDR3 protein: CASSLGLAGADTQYF

clone size: .
D gene: .
V gene: TRBV7-9
J gene: TRBJ2-2
CDR3 DNA: TGTGCCAGCAGCTTAGCAACACCTTCGAACACCGGGGAGCTGTTTTTT
CDR3 protein: CASSLATPSNTGELFF

clone size: .
D gene: .
V gene: TRBV27
J gene: TRBJ1-6
CDR3 DNA: TGTGCCAGCAAACAGGACTGGTGGTCACCCCTCCACTTT
CDR3 protein: CASKQDWWSPLHF

clone size: once
D gene: TRBD2
V gene: TRBV7-9
J gene: TRBJ2-7
CDR3 DNA: TGTGCCAGCAGCTCAAGAGGGCTAGCGGGAGTCGGCGAGCAGTACTTC
CDR3 protein: CASSSRGLAGVGEQYF

clone size: .
D gene: .
V gene: TRBV29-1
J gene: TRBJ2-3
CDR3 DNA: TGCAGCGTTGGAGAGGGGCATCGCACAGATACGCAGTATTTT
CDR3 protein: CSVGEGHRTDTQYF

clone size: once
D gene: TRBD1
V gene: TRBV4-1
J gene: TRBJ2-7
CDR3 DNA: TGCGCCAGCAGAATTGATGATTGGCCCACAGGGGCCCTCTACGAGCAGTACTTC
CDR3 protein: CASRIDDWPTGALYEQYF

clone size: .
D gene: .
V gene: TRBV7-2
J gene: TRBJ1-1
CDR3 DNA: TGTGCCAGCAGCTTAGGTGACAGGAACACTGAAGCTTTCTTT
CDR3 protein: CASSLGDRNTEAFF

clone size: few
D gene: .
V gene: TRBV28
J gene: TRBJ1-2
CDR3 DNA: TGTGCCAGCAGTATGACCCCAGGGTATGGCTACACCTTC
CDR3 protein: CASSMTPGYGYTF

clone size: .
D gene: .
V gene: TRBV6-5
J gene: TRBJ1-1
CDR3 DNA: TGTGCCAGCAGTTACTCTAAAGACACTGAAGCTTTCTTT
CDR3 protein: CASSYSKDTEAFF

clone size: .
D gene: .
V gene: TRBV7-2
J gene: TRBJ1-1
CDR3 DNA: TGTGCCAGCAGCCCAGGGACGGTGAACACTGAAGCTTTCTTT
CDR3 protein: CASSPGTVNTEAFF

clone size: .
D gene: .
V gene: TRBV9
J gene: TRBJ2-2
CDR3 DNA: TGTGCCAGCAGCCCGAGAGGGCCCGATAGGGGGAACACCGGGGAGCTGTTTTTT
CDR3 protein: CASSPRGPDRGNTGELFF

clone size: .
D gene: TRBD1
V gene: TRBV6-6
J gene: TRBJ1-2
CDR3 DNA: TGTGCCAGCAAGATAGGGCGACAGGGGCACGGCTACACCTTC
CDR3 protein: CASKIGRQGHGYTF

clone size: .
D gene: .
V gene: TRBV19
J gene: TRBJ2-4
CDR3 DNA: TGTGCCAGTAGTATCGGCAGGTCGGGGGCCAAAAACATTCAGTACTTC
CDR3 protein: CASSIGRSGAKNIQYF

clone size: .
D gene: TRBD2
V gene: TRBV5-4
J gene: TRBJ2-5
CDR3 DNA: TGTGCCAGCAGCTCTAGCGGGGGCTGGGAGACCCAGTACTTC
CDR3 protein: CASSSSGGWETQYF

clone size: .
D gene: .
V gene: TRBV6-7
J gene: TRBJ2-1
CDR3 DNA: TGTGCCAGCAGTTACCCGGACCCCACCTCGCCCCACAATGAGCAGTTCTTC
CDR3 protein: CASSYPDPTSPHNEQFF

clone size: .
D gene: TRBD1
V gene: TRBV7-3
J gene: TRBJ2-1
CDR3 DNA: TGTGCCAGCAGCCATGGACAGGGTGGGTGGGATGAGCAGTTCTTC
CDR3 protein: CASSHGQGGWDEQFF

clone size: .
D gene: .
V gene: TRBV18
J gene: TRBJ2-2
CDR3 DNA: TGTGCCAGCTCACAAGCACAGAACACCGGGGAGCTGTTTTTT
CDR3 protein: CASSQAQNTGELFF

clone size: .
D gene: .
V gene: TRBV10-3
J gene: TRBJ2-3
CDR3 DNA: TGTGCCATCAGTGAGGGGGCAGGGTCAAGCACAGATACGCAGTATTTT
CDR3 protein: CAISEGAGSSTDTQYF

clone size: .
D gene: TRBD2
V gene: TRBV29-1
J gene: TRBJ2-2
CDR3 DNA: TGCAGCGTTGACGAAAAGGGGCGGGGGGTGCTGTTTTTT
CDR3 protein: CSVDEKGRGVLFF

clone size: .
D gene: .
V gene: TRBV7-8
J gene: TRBJ2-5
CDR3 DNA: TGTGCCAGTAGAGGGCCCCAAGAGACCCAGTACTTC
CDR3 protein: CASRGPQETQYF

clone size: .
D gene: .
V gene: TRBV7-9
J gene: TRBJ1-3
CDR3 DNA: TGTGCCAGCCGGGTGGGGGCCCGGGGGAGTTCTGGAAACACCATATATTTT
CDR3 protein: CASRVGARGSSGNTIYF

clone size: .
D gene: TRBD1
V gene: TRBV6-1
J gene: TRBJ2-5
CDR3 DNA: TGTGCCAGCAGATGGACAGGGAAAGAGACCCAGTACTTC
CDR3 protein: CASRWTGKETQYF

clone size: few
D gene: .
V gene: TRBV4-1
J gene: TRBJ2-7
CDR3 DNA: TGCGCCAGCAGCCAAGGTGGTCCGGCCTACGAGCAGTACTTC
CDR3 protein: CASSQGGPAYEQYF

clone size: .
D gene: TRBD1
V gene: TRBV18
J gene: TRBJ2-7
CDR3 DNA: TGTGCCAGCTCACGAACAGGGGACGAGCAGTACTTC
CDR3 protein: CASSRTGDEQYF

clone size: once
D gene: .
V gene: TRBV6-5
J gene: TRBJ1-6
CDR3 DNA: TGTGCCAGCAGGACAGGAGGTTATAATTCACCCCTCCACTTT
CDR3 protein: CASRTGGYNSPLHF

clone size: .
D gene: .
V gene: TRBV30
J gene: TRBJ2-7
CDR3 DNA: TGTGCCTGGTCACCTTACAGGGGGGGCTACGAGCAGTACTTC
CDR3 protein: CAWSPYRGGYEQYF

clone size: .
D gene: .
V gene: TRBV5-8
J gene: TRBJ2-7
CDR3 DNA: TGTGCCAGCAGCCCGGACTATGCCGAGTACTTC
CDR3 protein: CASSPDYAEYF

clone size: once
D gene: .
V gene: TRBV6-5
J gene: TRBJ1-3
CDR3 DNA: TGTGCCTGCTACAGTCTAAACTCTGGAAACACCATATATTTT
CDR3 protein: CACYSLNSGNTIYF

clone size: .
D gene: TRBD1
V gene: TRBV10-3
J gene: TRBJ1-5
CDR3 DNA: TGTGCCATCAGTGTCGGGACAGGGGCTGAGGGGCCCCAGCATTTT
CDR3 protein: CAISVGTGAEGPQHF

clone size: few
D gene: .
V gene: TRBV19
J gene: TRBJ1-6
CDR3 DNA: TGTGCCAGTCGACCAGGGGCGGGTTCACCCCTCCACTTT
CDR3 protein: CASRPGAGSPLHF

clone size: .
D gene: .
V gene: TRBV9
J gene: TRBJ1-5
CDR3 DNA: TGTGCCAGCAGCGTAGGACAGGGCAATCAGCCCCAGCATTTT
CDR3 protein: CASSVGQGNQPQHF

clone size: few
D gene: .
V gene: TRBV2
J gene: TRBJ1-3
CDR3 DNA: TGTGCCAGCAGCCTCGACGGAAACACCATATATTTT
CDR3 protein: CASSLDGNTIYF